The present T cell receptor (beta chain) was sequenced within a study of shared clonotypes between healthy human individuals. Samples underwent the assay at deep level. Sequenced by immunoSEQ multiplex PCR; TCRdb stores in-frame clones only, minus some. The sample includes approximately 1,500,000 clones, roughly 97% of them seen just once. J gave up 2 bases and V 3 bases, and 11 bases lay outside the gene matches. Germline V gene lookup returns CDR1 KGHSH and CDR2 LQKENI. The CDR3 loop spans 17 amino acids. This TCR was recovered from a man aged 25-45 years in good health. Specimen: naive CD4+ T cells sorted from blood. Subset defined: CD45RA+ positively selected. The chain joins TRBV18 to TRBJ1-2, with 8 nucleotides matching TRBD1. CDR3 region: CASSPFAGGASNYGYTF. CDR3 coding DNA: TGTGCCAGCTCACCGTTTGCAGGGGGCGCTTCCAACTATGGCTACACCTTC.